This T cell receptor (beta chain) was captured in a study of human T cells and chemical hapten exposure. This clonotype was found many times. Time point meaning: patch test 2, 6 weeks after DPC sensitization. Described treatment: therapeutic diphenylcyclopropenone sensitization with weekly scalp DPC. Suited to DPC and affected by alopecia, the donors ranged from 18 to 70 years old. It was unfractionated whole blood from which total RNA was extracted. Per the original data handling: Samples held a median of around 100,000 TCRs, range roughly 23,224–750,000. TCRdb itself ran the RACE reads through MiXCR, one entry per CDR3 protein. The V and J calls reflect TCRdb's pipeline rather than the authors' work. The data show tens of thousands of distinct CDR3 sequences, less than 10% seen once. Trimming left V 4 bases short and J 8 bases short, with 17 bases between. Germline-derived CDR1 and CDR2 are DFQATT and SNEGSKA (reference sequence). The CDR3 extends over 13 amino acids.

The sample consisted of whole blood, taken in connection with sensitization to the hapten diphenylcyclopropenone (DPC). The sequence was obtained from a woman aged 50 to 65 with alopecia areata. Some clones in this sample may be carry-over from other donors' samples. The J gene is TRBJ1-1, the V gene TRBV20-1; D ambiguous. The CDR3 spells CSANSGFGYEAFF. The CDR3 coding sequence is TGCAGTGCTAATTCCGGGTTCGGGTACGAAGCTTTCTTT.